The source of this TCR beta chain is a study of neurological immune-mediated disorders. The CDR3 runs to 13 residues. Trimming took off 10 bases at V and 2 bases at J, with 14 bases between the two ends. Looked up from germline, CDR1 is SNHLY and CDR2 is FYNNEI. MiXCR, applied by TCRdb to the 5' RACE reads, yields one record per CDR3 protein. The sample shows about 10,000 distinct CDR3 sequences, approximately 24% of them seen only once. The sample comprised CD8+ T cells from blood. This clonotype originated in a woman aged 35 to 49 with multiple sclerosis. The gene calls are TRBV2 and TRBJ1-1, with unresolved D. DNA for the CDR3: TGTGCCACCTCTGAGGAGCTTAACACTGAAGCTTTCTTT. Its translation: CATSEELNTEAFF.